This T cell receptor beta chain was retrieved from a study of sequential checkpoint blockade in melanoma. Study in general: Randomization was 1:1 between first-line nivolumab→ipilimumab and ipilimumab→nivolumab. After both sequences, patients received maintenance nivolumab.

Here immunoSEQ multiplex PCR was the method, and the copy in TCRdb shows in-frame clones only, minus some. The repertoire holds about 12,000 clones, with approximately 69% as singletons. As to treatment: randomized to nivolumab then ipilimumab (arm A) or the reverse (arm B). Patients had received no earlier DNA-damaging chemotherapy. Sorted cells were live CD3+CD8+, lacking CD19 and CD56, from PBMCs. The junction had 6 bases not matched to a gene; V was cut back by 2 bases and J by 4 bases. CDR3 length: 15 amino acids. Germline CDR1 and CDR2: MNHEY and SVGAGI. This TCR derives from a human donor with melanoma. Sequencing was performed on CD8+ T cells sorted from blood (inferred from file names), taken from a patient given nivolumab and ipilimumab in sequence. J is TRBJ2-7 and V is TRBV6-5; 9 bases match TRBD1. CDR3 residues: CASSYAPGQGYEQYV. Written as DNA, the CDR3 is TGTGCCAGCAGTTACGCGCCGGGACAGGGTTACGAGCAGTACGTC.